Listed here are 16 T cell receptor beta chains from one sample, sequenced in a study of identical twins. TCRdb redid the calling of the 5' RACE reads with MiXCR, one entry per CDR3 protein. This table has about 470,000 distinct CDR3 sequences, 20% to 30% appearing once. Separately, the same data were catalogued under a study of T cells expressing NK-cell markers.

The sequenced sample was CD4+ T cells sorted from blood. These receptors were collected from a woman aged 18 to 35 in good health.

The V call is TRBV10-3, the J call TRBJ1-1; D gene unclear. The CDR3 is 15 amino acids. Germline CDR1 reads ENHRY; CDR2 reads SYGVKD. V was clipped by 0 bases and J by 5 bases, with 13 bases between them. The CDR3 coding sequence is TGTGCCATCAGTGAGTCCAGTCTCCGAGGGACTGAAGCTTTCTTT. Translated: CAISESSLRGTEAFF.

This clonotype appeared a few times. The chain couples TRBV20-1 to TRBJ1-6; unclear D gene. The CDR3 runs 16 residues. V lost 0 bases and J lost 4, with 13 bases in between. Germline loops: CDR1 DFQATT, CDR2 SNEGSKA (reference sequence). The CDR3 sequence is CSARDAFSGYNSPLHF. The DNA for the CDR3 is TGCAGTGCTAGAGATGCGTTCTCCGGTTATAATTCACCCCTCCACTTT.

The sample holds a few counts of this clonotype. The chain uses TRBV7-9 and TRBJ2-3; 10 bases map to TRBD2. CDR1 is SEHNR, CDR2 FQNEAQ, per germline (reference sequence). V gave up 3 bases and J gave up 4 bases; unmatched junction bases: 4. This CDR3 contains 15 residues. The CDR3 here is CASSLSGRASDTQYF. In nucleotides, the CDR3 is TGTGCCAGCAGCTTGAGCGGGAGGGCCTCAGATACGCAGTATTTT. Complete variable domain (other parts from reference TRBV7-9 and TRBJ2-3): DTGVSQNPRHKITKRGQNVTFRCDPISEHNRLYWYRQTLGQGPEFLTYFQNEAQLEKSRLLSDRFSAERPKGSFSTLEIQRTEQGDSAMYLCASSLSGRASDTQYFGPGTRLTVL.

The DNA for the CDR3 is TGCAGCGCTGAGGGTGTAGGGACTAGCGGACTCACAGATACGCAGTATTTT. Translated: CSAEGVGTSGLTDTQYF. The J gene is TRBJ2-3, the V gene TRBV29-1; the match to TRBD2 covers 11 bases. V gave up 7 bases and J gave up 2 bases; unmatched junction bases: 14. Per the germline V gene, CDR1 is SQVTM and CDR2 is ANQGSEA. The CDR3 runs to 17 residues.

This clonotype was recorded a few times. This rearrangement joins TRBV2 to TRBJ2-1, with D possibly called TRBD1 or TRBD2 (5 bases each). Germline loops: CDR1 SNHLY, CDR2 FYNNEI. V lost 8 bases and J 7 bases, leaving 18 bases between the germline ends. The CDR3 is 14 amino acids. The CDR3: CASGRIARGNEQFF. CDR3 DNA sequence: TGTGCCAGCGGGCGGATAGCGAGGGGAAATGAGCAGTTCTTC.

This clonotype came up many times. A read error may produce the germline difference seen at one junction end. The chain couples TRBV5-1 to TRBJ2-1; a possible D gene is TRBD2 (5 bases). The germline gives CDR1 SGHRS, CDR2 YFSETQ. The CDR3 covers 12 residues. The DNA of the CDR3 is TGTGCCAGCAGTTTGGGAGTAAATGAGCAGTTCTTC. Protein sequence: CASSLGVNEQFF.

This rearrangement joins TRBV6-1 to TRBJ2-1, with 7 bases fitting TRBD2. Germline V gene sequence: CDR1 MNHNS, CDR2 SASEGT. CDR3 length: 14 amino acids. Losses at the gene ends were 4 bases for V and 9 bases for J; bases not matched to a gene: 9. In DNA, the CDR3 is TGTGCCAGCAGTGTTGGGACTACGAGGGCTGAGCAGTTCTTC. Its translation: CASSVGTTRAEQFF.

The chain has TRBV20-1 and TRBJ2-7, with 8 bases matching TRBD2. Germline V CDR1 and CDR2: DFQATT, SNEGSKA (reference sequence). The trim removed 6 bases at V and 4 bases at J, leaving 11 bases unmatched. This CDR3 has 14 residues. CDR3 amino acids: CSATPAGAGYEQYF. The CDR3 nucleotides are TGCAGTGCCACCCCAGCGGGGGCTGGGTACGAGCAGTACTTC.

This rearrangement joins TRBV5-1 to TRBJ2-1; tentatively, D is TRBD2 (5 bases). V was pared by 0 bases and J by 10 bases, with 17 bases between. Germline values: CDR1 SGHRS, CDR2 YFSETQ. This CDR3 contains 15 residues. The CDR3 spells CASSLVLAGPQEQFF. CDR3 DNA sequence: TGCGCCAGCAGCTTGGTGCTAGCCGGACCTCAAGAGCAGTTCTTC.

This clonotype was seen a single time. V usage is TRBV7-2 and J usage is TRBJ2-1; possible D gene TRBD1, 5 bases. CDR3 length equals 13 residues. The V gene's germline CDR1 is SGHTA and CDR2 FQGNSA. The V end lost 5 bases, the J end lost 5 bases, and 10 bases lay between the germline ends. Here the CDR3 reads CASSQGPNNEQFF. The CDR3 region has the DNA TGTGCCAGCAGCCAGGGCCCAAACAATGAGCAGTTCTTC.

This clonotype turned up a few times. The rearrangement uses TRBV5-1 and TRBJ2-3; TRBD1 matches 10 bases. The J segment lost 4 bases and the V segment lost 7 bases, leaving 3 bases of the junction unmatched. This CDR3 region has 13 residues. Looked up from germline, CDR1 is SGHRS and CDR2 is YFSETQ. The CDR3 reads CASGTGDADTQYF. CDR3 in DNA: TGCGCCAGCGGGACAGGGGACGCAGATACGCAGTATTTT.

The V call is TRBV28, the J call TRBJ2-3; D might be TRBD1 (5 bases). Trimming cost V 10 bases and J 2 bases, with 19 bases left between them. This CDR3 has 15 amino acids. Germline lookup yields CDR1 MDHEN and CDR2 SYDVKM. The CDR3 DNA reads TGTGCCATGCTTCCGCGACAGAAGATCACAGATACGCAGTATTTT. Its translation is CAMLPRQKITDTQYF.

The chain employs TRBV7-3 and TRBJ2-5; TRBD2 matches 14 bases. Per the germline V gene, CDR1 is SGHTA and CDR2 is FQGTGA. There are 17 residues in the CDR3. Trimming at V came to 6 bases and at J to 2 bases, leaving 8 bases not matched to a gene. Here the CDR3 DNA reads TGTGCCAGCAGACCGGGACTAGCGGGGGTGTTGCAAGAGACCCAGTACTTC. It yields the protein CASRPGLAGVLQETQYF. Full variable domain (missing parts from reference TRBV7-3 and TRBJ2-5): GAGVSQTPSNKVTEKGKYVELRCDPISGHTALYWYRQSLGQGPEFLIYFQGTGAADDSGLPNDRFFAVRPEGSVSTLKIQRTERGDSAVYLCASRPGLAGVLQETQYFGPGTRLLVL.

This clonotype was detected only a few times. The chain employs TRBV5-1 and TRBJ2-7, with TRBD1 matching over 8 bases. The CDR3 is made up of 16 amino acids. The trim removed 0 bases at V and 1 base at J, leaving 6 bases unmatched. The germline CDR1 and CDR2 sequences are SGHRS and YFSETQ. The CDR3 sequence is CASSLAFTGGSYEQYF. The CDR3 DNA is TGCGCCAGCAGCTTGGCCTTCACAGGGGGATCCTACGAGCAGTACTTC.

This chain uses TRBV18 with TRBJ2-7; possible D gene TRBD2, 5 bases. The CDR3 totals 13 residues. CDR1 and CDR2 (germline): KGHSH, LQKENI. V shed 5 bases and J shed 6 bases, with 14 bases lying between them. CDR3 region: CASSKTRELEQYF. CDR3 coding DNA: TGTGCCAGCTCAAAAACGAGGGAACTCGAGCAGTACTTC.

Ten or more counts support this clonotype. The rearrangement uses TRBV3-1 and TRBJ2-5, with D tentatively TRBD2 (5 bases). Trimming pared 2 bases from V and 5 bases from J, leaving 6 bases between. Germline CDR1 and CDR2: LGHDT and YNNKEL (reference sequence). The CDR3 is made up of 12 amino acids. CDR3 in amino acids: CASSQRGETQYF. Written as DNA, the CDR3 is TGTGCCAGCAGCCAAAGAGGGGAGACCCAGTACTTC.